This T cell receptor (beta chain) was profiled in a study of shared clonotypes between healthy human individuals (dated by TCRdb to the early 2020s). A note on the overall study: The cohort included a few men and a couple of women between 18 and 49 years of age. For each donor, three plates each were used for CD4 naive and CD4 memory, two plates were used for CD8 naive, and one plate was used for CD8 memory. The study deeply sequenced blood TCR repertoires of five healthy adults to estimate repertoire size and the extent of clonotype sharing between individuals. To increase sequencing depth and limit assay-specific biases, TCR repertoire library preparation and sequencing were carried out by different laboratories using diverse techniques. Between about 0.9 and 8.9 billion PBMCs per donor were obtained by leukapheresis. General findings and caveats noted by the study authors: Even with the large sequencing depth, rarefaction of the sorted-subset datasets indicated that sequencing was incomplete. Higher generation probabilities were observed for clonotypes shared by all four sorted-subset donors than for non-shared clonotypes. Only blood was sampled, and tissue TCR repertoires likely differ from those in blood. The small number of donors limited the genetic and exposure-history diversity represented. When a handful of donors were compared, the shared fraction of clonotypes was about 5.5% for naive CD4, 3.5% for naive CD8, 2% to 2.5% for memory CD4, and about 0.36% for memory CD8. Estimated clonotype richness was generally larger for naive than for memory subsets. Based on pairwise subsampling, the degree of clonotype sharing among donors was expected to be affected by sequencing depth.

Regarding this clone: Its antigen is not yet known. Nothing much larger sits one base from this clone, and base qualities are not available.

CD8 naive samples were CD45RO-negative cells positively selected for CCR7, giving a CD45RA+CCR7+ population that excluded TemRA cells. Healthy HIV-negative adults with no recently reported acute infections or vaccinations were included as donors. Every donor was a Caucasian adult residing in Nashville, Tennessee, USA. Blood was collected by leukapheresis, and PBMCs were isolated by Ficoll-Histopaque density gradient centrifugation and then cryopreserved in liquid nitrogen vapor phase. Analytical flow cytometry was used to check the purity and quantity of every magnetically sorted T cell population. Genomic DNA was isolated from every sorted fraction and measured by UV absorbance on a Nanodrop 2000c. TCR CDR3 regions were amplified from genomic DNA by multiplex PCR using the deep immunoSEQ assay. Genomic DNA extracted from each cell subset was distributed evenly over all wells of several immunoSEQ 96-well plates, and each plate served as one replicate. Each replicate PCR for sorted subsets received around 200 ng genomic DNA, equal to tens of thousands of T cell genomes. Purified libraries were quantified with a Qubit 3.0 fluorometer, sized on a Bioanalyzer 2100, and re-quantified with the KAPA Library Quantification kit. Every immunoSEQ 96-well plate was sequenced on a separate single-read 150-cycle Illumina NextSeq 550 flow cell. Per the authors' processing: The immunoSEQ output contained only junctional sequences without quality scores, so filtering could not match that applied to full-length reads. To assign V/J genes and CDR3, sequences were annotated using PyIR, a Python wrapper for IgBLAST v1.9, with IMGT germline references. Reads were removed for weak V/J assignments (E-value above 1e-6), missing CDR3, stop codons, out-of-frame junctions, or ambiguous translated residues. A V3J clonotype was defined by an identical inferred V gene, J gene, and CDR3 amino acid sequence. Percentage overlap between repertoires was calculated by dividing the number of shared unique clonotypes by the size of the smaller repertoire. Richness of each repertoire was evaluated using RTK rarefaction, the Chao1 estimator, and Recon v2.1 estimates of unobserved clonotypes. Generation probabilities were computed with OLGA for all TCRbeta clonotypes obtained by the gDNA method from a few donors. TCRdb took over this immuneACCESS table, retaining in-frame rearrangements with V and J assigned. Such tables are incomplete; in checked studies, under half of the missing clones stem from an unresolved V gene, and the remainder is unexplained. The V and J calls and clone size are taken from that table; D and trimming were inferred from the DNA. This sample is represented by around 620,000 clones; 95% of them were singletons. The ten largest clones add up to approximately 0.12% of the sample.

The material sequenced was naive CD8+ T cells sorted from blood. The sample's cell subset or site, from its label and the paper: CD45RA+CCR7+. The sequence came from a woman aged 25 to 39 in good health.

The CDR3 protein: CASSSGPNVLTF. The DNA reads as follows: TGTGCCAGCAGCTCGGGCCCTAACGTCCTGACTTTC. The chain employs TRBV5-6 and TRBJ2-6; no D segment can be confidently identified. V and J are truncated by 3 bases and 10 bases respectively, leaving an intervening sequence of 8 bases. The CDR3 holds 12 amino acids from the cysteine to the phenylalanine. The kept DNA is CDR3 alone, 36 bases in frame from the first base. CDR1 and CDR2 were assigned from the germline V gene as SGHDT and YYEEEE.